This T cell receptor (beta chain) was profiled in a study of low-dose radiotherapy and immunotherapy resistance in tumors. There are many counts of this clonotype. Noted time point: after trial treatment. Treatment meaning: LDRT plus nivolumab, ipilimumab, low-dose cyclophosphamide and aspirin (RACIN trial). TRAV and TRBV primers primed cDNA for both TCRalpha and TCRbeta. The authors amplified TCRs for 20 PCR cycles with a constant-region primer and a V-primer adapter. TCRdb analysed the reads with MiXCR anew, one entry per CDR3 protein. The sample has 30,000 or so distinct CDR3 sequences; around 50% are singletons. The CDR3 totals 15 residues. Trimming took off 5 bases at V and 0 bases at J, with 14 bases between the two ends. Germline lookup yields CDR1 SNHLY and CDR2 FYNNEI.

The sample was PBMCs, taken after low-dose radiotherapy plus immunotherapy. The chain has TRBV2 and TRBJ2-7, with TRBD2 as a possible D gene (7 bases). The sequence was obtained from a male donor with gallbladder cancer. CDR3 sequence reads: CASSPEGGGSYEQYF. In DNA, the CDR3 is TGTGCCAGCAGTCCGGAGGGGGGGGGCTCCTACGAGCAGTACTTC.